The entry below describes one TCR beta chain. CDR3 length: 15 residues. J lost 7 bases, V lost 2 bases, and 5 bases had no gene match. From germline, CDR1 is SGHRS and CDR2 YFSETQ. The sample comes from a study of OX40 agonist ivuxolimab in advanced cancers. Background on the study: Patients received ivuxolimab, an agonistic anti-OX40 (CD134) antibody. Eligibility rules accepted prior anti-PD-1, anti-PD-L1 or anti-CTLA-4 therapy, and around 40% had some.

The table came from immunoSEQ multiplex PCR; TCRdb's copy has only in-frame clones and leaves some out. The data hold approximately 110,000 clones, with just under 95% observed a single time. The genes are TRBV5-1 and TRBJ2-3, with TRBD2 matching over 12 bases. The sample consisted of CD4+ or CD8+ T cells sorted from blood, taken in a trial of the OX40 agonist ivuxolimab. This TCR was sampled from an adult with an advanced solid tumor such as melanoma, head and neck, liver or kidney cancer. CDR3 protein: CASSFLAGGPNTQYF. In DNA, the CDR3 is TGCGCCAGCAGCTTCCTAGCGGGAGGGCCCAATACGCAGTATTTT.